This is a list of T cell receptor beta chains from one sample in a study of long-term antiretroviral therapy in people with HIV. TCRdb's copy holds only in-frame clones and misses some; the assay was immunoSEQ multiplex PCR. The sample consists of about 21,000 clones, 82% of them appearing once. The specimen was unsorted PBMCs, collected at the start of antiretroviral therapy. The origin of the receptors is a man in his fifties with HIV. CDR3s include the opening cysteine and the closing phenylalanine or tryptophan. D genes are given only for firm matches. Some rows have no size entry. The others give once, few or many, or a class for an expanded clone.

>TRBV9|.|TRBJ2-5|once
CASSSQGIGETQYF
TGTGCCAGCAGCTCACAGGGAATTGGAGAGACCCAGTACTTC
>TRBV11-3|.|TRBJ1-4|.
CASSSPRWGEKLFF
TGTGCCAGCAGCAGCCCCCGGTGGGGGGAAAAACTGTTTTTT
>TRBV7-2|.|TRBJ1-1|.
CASTWDGRTWGTEAFF
TGTGCCAGCACCTGGGATGGACGGACCTGGGGCACTGAAGCTTTCTTT
>TRBV9|.|TRBJ2-1|.
CASSHYNEQFF
TGTGCCAGCAGCCACTACAATGAGCAGTTCTTC
>TRBV18|.|TRBJ2-1|.
CASSPRSADEQFF
TGTGCCAGCTCACCAAGGAGCGCCGATGAGCAGTTCTTC
>TRBV11-2|.|TRBJ2-3|once
CASSLDHSDTQYF
TGTGCCAGCAGCTTAGATCACAGTGATACGCAGTATTTT
>TRBV19|.|TRBJ1-2|.
CASSISGDYGYTF
TGTGCCAGTAGTATATCTGGAGACTATGGCTACACCTTC
>TRBV19|.|TRBJ1-4|.
CASTRGRDPEKLFF
TGTGCCAGTACCAGAGGCAGGGACCCTGAAAAACTGTTTTTT
>TRBV4-3|.|TRBJ2-1|.
CASSRQGGEMYNEQFF
TGCGCCAGCAGCCGGCAAGGGGGGGAGATGTACAATGAGCAGTTCTTC
>TRBV11-3|.|TRBJ2-2|once
CASEIQGGGLRTRNTGELFF
TGTGCCAGCGAGATTCAGGGGGGCGGCTTAAGGACTAGAAACACCGGGGAGCTGTTTTTT
>TRBV4-1|TRBD2|TRBJ2-6|once
CASSHGRVLRSGANVLTF
TGCGCCAGCAGCCACGGGAGGGTGCTTCGCTCTGGGGCCAACGTCCTGACTTTC
>TRBV19|TRBD1|TRBJ2-2|.
CASSRDRGDTGELFF
TGTGCCAGTAGTAGGGACAGGGGAGACACCGGGGAGCTGTTTTTT
>TRBV4-3|.|TRBJ1-2|.
CASSQRDQTNYGYTF
TGCGCCAGCAGCCAACGAGACCAGACTAACTATGGCTACACCTTC
>TRBV4-1|TRBD1|TRBJ1-2|.
CASSRTGEGGYTF
TGCGCCAGCAGCCGAACAGGGGAGGGTGGCTACACCTTC
>TRBV19|.|TRBJ1-1|.
CASSIGTENTEAFF
TGTGCCAGTAGTATTGGGACTGAGAACACTGAAGCTTTCTTT
>TRBV29-1|TRBD1|TRBJ1-5|.
CSVRTGRNQPQHF
TGCAGCGTCCGGACAGGGCGCAATCAGCCCCAGCATTTT
>TRBV29-1|.|TRBJ2-7|.
CSVRQLEYEQYF
TGCAGCGTGCGGCAGCTAGAGTACGAGCAGTACTTC
>TRBV7-7|TRBD2|TRBJ2-7|.
CASSLMSGGAHFYEQYF
TGTGCTAGCAGCTTAATGTCCGGGGGGGCACATTTCTACGAGCAGTACTTC
>TRBV28|TRBD1|TRBJ1-2|.
CASLMTGDQNYGYTF
TGTGCCAGCTTAATGACAGGGGATCAAAACTATGGCTACACCTTC
>TRBV7-3|.|TRBJ2-7|.
CASSLTGGGDEQYF
TGTGCCAGCAGCTTAACGGGAGGGGGGGACGAGCAGTACTTC
>TRBV5-1|TRBD1|TRBJ2-1|.
CASSYGQGGEGEQFF
TGCGCCAGCAGCTACGGACAGGGAGGTGAGGGTGAGCAGTTCTTC
>TRBV7-2|.|TRBJ1-1|.
CASSASPVRDTEAFF
TGTGCCAGCAGCGCCAGCCCCGTTAGGGACACTGAAGCTTTCTTT
>TRBV19|.|TRBJ2-3|once
CASSAGLTDTQYF
TGTGCCAGTAGTGCGGGGTTGACGGATACGCAGTATTTT
>TRBV28|.|TRBJ2-7|.
CASSLLGPRGYEQYF
TGTGCCAGCAGTTTACTGGGTCCAAGAGGCTACGAGCAGTACTTC
>TRBV29-1|TRBD2|TRBJ2-2|.
CSVDSLREGNTGELFF
TGCAGCGTTGATAGTTTGCGGGAGGGGAACACCGGGGAGCTGTTTTTT
>TRBV7-3|.|TRBJ2-3|.
CASSLMGSTDTQYF
TGTGCCAGCAGCTTAATGGGTAGCACAGATACGCAGTATTTT
>TRBV4-3|TRBD1|TRBJ1-1|.
CASSQQGQGLNTEAFF
TGCGCCAGCAGCCAGCAAGGACAGGGTTTGAACACTGAAGCTTTCTTT
>TRBV10-3|TRBD1|TRBJ2-2|.
CAIRETGDTGELFF
TGTGCCATCAGAGAAACAGGGGATACCGGGGAGCTGTTTTTT
>TRBV5-1|TRBD1|TRBJ2-2|.
CASSLVAGGTGELFF
TGCGCCAGCAGCTTGGTGGCAGGGGGCACCGGGGAGCTGTTTTTT
>TRBV19|TRBD1|TRBJ1-5|.
CASTDRVGQPQHF
TGTGCCAGCACCGACAGGGTAGGTCAGCCCCAGCATTTT
>TRBV7-9|.|TRBJ1-4|.
CASSFYRGDEKLFF
TGTGCCAGCAGCTTTTATCGAGGGGACGAAAAACTGTTTTTT
>TRBV18|.|TRBJ1-1|.
CASSPPGQNTEAFF
TGTGCCAGCTCACCTCCGGGACAGAACACTGAAGCTTTCTTT